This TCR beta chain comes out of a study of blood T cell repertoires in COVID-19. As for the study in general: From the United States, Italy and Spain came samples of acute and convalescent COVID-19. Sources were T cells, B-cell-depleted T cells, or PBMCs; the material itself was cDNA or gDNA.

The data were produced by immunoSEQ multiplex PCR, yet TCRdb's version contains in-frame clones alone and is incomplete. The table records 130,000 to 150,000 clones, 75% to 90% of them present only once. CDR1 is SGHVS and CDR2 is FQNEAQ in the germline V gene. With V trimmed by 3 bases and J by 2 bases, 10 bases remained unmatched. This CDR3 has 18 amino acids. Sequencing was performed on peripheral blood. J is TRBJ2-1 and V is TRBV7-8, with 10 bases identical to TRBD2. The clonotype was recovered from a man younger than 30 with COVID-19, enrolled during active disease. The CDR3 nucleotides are TGTGCCAGCAGCTTTAGGTTGACTAGCGGGCTTACCTACAATGAGCAGTTCTTC. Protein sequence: CASSFRLTSGLTYNEQFF.